The 15 T cell receptor beta chains listed next were all sequenced from one sample in a study of blood T cell repertoires in COVID-19. Clones were sequenced by immunoSEQ multiplex PCR, and TCRdb holds only the in-frame ones, with some missing. The profile covers under 65,000 clones, with less than 95% appearing a single time and about 3.1% taken by the ten largest. Sequences were obtained from peripheral blood. Receptors originate from a man in his fifties with acute or convalescent COVID-19.

This clone was seen once. CDR3 region: CASMARQGNTGELFF. In DNA, the CDR3 is TGTGCCAGTATGGCACGACAGGGGAACACCGGGGAGCTGTTTTTT. This chain joins TRBV19 and TRBJ2-2; the match to TRBD1 covers 7 bases. V lost 7 bases, J lost 1 base, and 6 bases stayed unmatched. This CDR3 is 15 amino acids long. Germline CDR1 and CDR2: LNHDA and SQIVND (reference sequence).

The rearrangement uses TRBV5-4 and TRBJ2-7; 10 positions agree with TRBD2. CDR3 length: 15 amino acids. Germline CDR1 is SGHNT and CDR2 is YYREEE (reference sequence). The V segment lost 4 bases and the J segment 4 bases; nucleotides outside the gene matches: 8. The DNA for the CDR3 is TGTGCCAGCAGCCCCTCCCCGGGACTAGCGTACGAGCAGTACTTC. Its translation: CASSPSPGLAYEQYF.

The CDR3 loop is CASSLLREEETQYF. CDR3 in DNA: TGTGCCAGCAGCCTGCTCCGGGAAGAAGAGACCCAGTACTTC. The rearrangement joins TRBV6-5 to TRBJ2-5, with a weak D call TRBD2 (5 bases). The CDR3 consists of 14 residues. Germline CDR1 and CDR2: MNHEY and SVGAGI. The ends were cut back, 6 bases at V and 3 bases at J, with 14 bases in the middle.

V and J are TRBV18 and TRBJ1-1; tentatively, D is TRBD1 (5 bases). The CDR3 is 16 amino acids. CDR1 and CDR2 from the germline V gene are KGHSH and LQKENI. V gave up 2 bases and J gave up 4 bases, with 17 bases separating them. In DNA form, the CDR3 reads TGTGCCAGCTCACCAGTCGCAAGGGGTATGTTCACTGAAGCTTTCTTT. It translates to CASSPVARGMFTEAFF.

The genes are TRBV18 and TRBJ2-2, with D possibly TRBD1 on 5 matching bases. The CDR3 contains 15 residues. The V end lost 4 bases, the J end lost 2 bases, and 11 bases lay between the germline ends. Germline loops: CDR1 KGHSH, CDR2 LQKENI. The CDR3 region is CASSLLQGNTGELFF. The CDR3 DNA reads as TGTGCCAGCTCACTACTTCAGGGTAACACCGGGGAGCTGTTTTTT.

J is TRBJ1-1 and V is TRBV19; 8 bases are a match to TRBD1. V was pared by 7 bases and J by 5 bases, with 6 bases of the junction left unmatched. Germline lookup yields CDR1 LNHDA and CDR2 SQIVND (reference sequence). The length of the CDR3 is 13 residues. Here the CDR3 DNA reads TGTGCCAGTACTCCGACAGGGGCGACTGAAGCTTTCTTT. It is translated as CASTPTGATEAFF.

The chain is built from TRBV5-1 and TRBJ2-1; 16 bases align to TRBD2. CDR3 length: 18 residues. With 3 bases clipped from V and 1 base from J, the junction kept 4 bases outside the gene matches. Germline-derived CDR1 and CDR2 are SGHRS and YFSETQ. The CDR3 sequence is CASSSGLAGGPSYNEQFF. The CDR3 DNA reads TGCGCCAGCAGCTCGGGACTAGCGGGGGGGCCGTCCTACAATGAGCAGTTCTTC.

The chain employs TRBV11-2 and TRBJ1-4; D remains ambiguous. The CDR3 totals 14 residues. CDR1 and CDR2 (germline): SGHAT, FQNNGV. The V gene lost 5 bases and the J gene lost 3 bases, with 10 bases spanning the gap. DNA for the CDR3: TGTGCCAGCAGCCCTAGGTCAGCTAATGAAAAACTGTTTTTT. Its protein is CASSPRSANEKLFF.

The J gene is TRBJ1-4, the V gene TRBV28; D not certain. Between the trimmed V and J ends, which lost 6 bases and 3 bases, there was a span of 20 bases. This CDR3 is built from 17 residues. Germline CDR1 MDHEN, CDR2 SYDVKM. In nucleotides, the CDR3 is TGTGCCAGCAGCCGCTTATCTCCCCAGGTTTCTAATGAAAAACTGTTTTTT. Protein product: CASSRLSPQVSNEKLFF.

In nucleotides, the CDR3 is TGTGCCAGCAGTCTGGACAGGGTGAGCTCCTACGAGCAGTACTTC. As protein: CASSLDRVSSYEQYF. The chain carries TRBV6-5 and TRBJ2-7; 8 bases line up with TRBD1. This CDR3 comprises 15 residues. Germline loops: CDR1 MNHEY, CDR2 SVGAGI. Unmatched junction bases numbered 6, after V lost 5 bases and J lost 0 bases.

In its sample, this clone was seen once. The V and J genes are TRBV5-1 and TRBJ2-3; 11 bases align to TRBD1. J gave up 2 bases and V 3 bases, and 17 bases lay outside the gene matches. Germline loops: CDR1 SGHRS, CDR2 YFSETQ. The CDR3 has 20 amino acids. Here the CDR3 DNA reads TGCGCCAGCAGCTGGAACTCCGGACAGGGGGCGTGGCGAGTCACAGATACGCAGTATTTT. Its protein product is CASSWNSGQGAWRVTDTQYF. The full variable domain, rest sourced from reference TRBV5-1 and TRBJ2-3, is KAGVTQTPRYLIKTRGQQVTLSCSPISGHRSVSWYQQTPGQGLQFLFEYFSETQRNKGNFPGRFSGRQFSNSRSEMNVSTLELGDSALYLCASSWNSGQGAWRVTDTQYFGPGTRLTVL.

This clone was seen a few times. The V call is TRBV4-1, the J call TRBJ1-1; 8 positions match TRBD1. The germline CDR1 and CDR2 sequences are MGHRA and YSYEKL. The CDR3 runs 15 residues. V dropped 4 bases and J dropped 4; count of bases not matched to a gene: 8. DNA for the CDR3: TGCGCCAGCAGCCCCGGACAGGGTGAGATCACTGAAGCTTTCTTT. Translating it yields CASSPGQGEITEAFF.

The sample holds one count of this clone. CDR3 sequence reads: CASSDSYSTDTQYF. CDR3 bases: TGTGCCAGCAGTGACAGTTACAGCACAGATACGCAGTATTTT. J is TRBJ2-3 and V is TRBV7-2, with a weak D call TRBD1 (5 bases). Germline V gene sequence: CDR1 SGHTA, CDR2 FQGNSA. V was cut by 6 bases and J by 0 bases, with 10 bases left in between. The CDR3 is 14 amino acids.

The gene calls are TRBV7-9 and TRBJ2-5; maybe TRBD2 (5 bases). Germline CDR1 reads SEHNR; CDR2 reads FQNEAQ (reference sequence). Trimming shortened V by 2 bases and J by 3 bases, and 10 bases separated the two germline ends. This CDR3 is 14 amino acids long. CDR3 nucleotide sequence: TGTGCCAGCAGCTTACCGACGGGGAAAGAGACCCAGTACTTC. Translating gives CASSLPTGKETQYF.

The chain joins TRBV5-1 to TRBJ1-2, with 9 bases that match TRBD1. The germline V gene encodes CDR1 SGHRS and CDR2 YFSETQ. Losses at the gene ends were 0 bases for V and 2 bases for J; bases not matched to a gene: 11. This CDR3 is built from 18 residues. Written as DNA, the CDR3 is TGCGCCAGCAGCTTGGCCTCACCGGGACAGGGAATGAACTATGGCTACACCTTC. This codes for CASSLASPGQGMNYGYTF.